The clone carrying this T cell receptor (beta chain) was seen a few times. The sample originates from a study of T-cell reconstitution after alpha-beta-depleted transplantation in children. Preparation of the TCRbeta library used unique molecular identifiers. TCRdb re-called the PCR reads with MiXCR, one entry per CDR3 protein. The sample has about 600,000 distinct CDR3 sequences, about 10% seen once. The CDR3 loop spans 13 amino acids. Trimming shortened V by 5 bases and J by 3 bases, and 10 bases separated the two germline ends. Germline values: CDR1 SGHTA, CDR2 FQGNSA. Sample: PBMCs from the stem cell graft donor, taken from the stem cell graft. The V gene is TRBV7-2, the J gene TRBJ1-2; D might be TRBD1 (5 bases). The origin of this receptor is a human donor who donated a stem cell graft to a child with acute myeloid leukemia. CDR3 amino acids: CASSNRGDYGYTF. The DNA of the CDR3 is TGTGCCAGCAGCAACCGGGGGGACTATGGCTACACCTTC.